This T cell receptor (beta chain) stems from a study of cytomegalovirus exposure and HLA in healthy donors (dated by TCRdb to 2016 to 2017). In the study overall: According to a later analysis, one platform produced both the roughly 110 validation repertoires and the approximately 600 repertoires of the first cohort. To predict cytomegalovirus infection status, the study brought together high-throughput TCR immunosequencing, statistical association of individual TCRs with disease status, and machine learning. The study was designed to test whether signatures of past pathogen exposure could be identified by cataloging public T cell receptors. Along with the roughly 670-subject first cohort, a separate validation cohort of over a hundred different subjects was used.

Note on this clone: The target of this receptor is not known. Base qualities are not at hand, and no much larger clone is one base apart.

The donors were included in the validation cohort of over a hundred subjects, a group kept apart from the approximately 650-subject first cohort. The library was prepared using the immunoSEQ multiplex PCR assay. On the authors' methods: A statistical classification framework was built to diagnose cytomegalovirus status from the catalog of TCR beta chain sequences. The immuneACCESS repertoire file appears here via TCRdb, limited to in-frame rearrangements. These files lack a portion of the clones; in checked studies, under half of the deficit traces to unresolved V genes, and the cause of the others is not known. That table is the source of V, J and clone size, and D and trimming were worked out from the DNA. For this sample there are around 60,000 clones; under 95% appear just once. The top ten clones comprise 1% to 1.5% of the sample. The CDR3, cysteine through phenylalanine, is 15 amino acids long. The kept DNA is CDR3 alone, 45 bases in frame from the first base. The germline V gene (reference sequence) specifies SEHNR as CDR1 and FQNEAQ as CDR2. V is shortened by 4 bases, J by 0 bases, and the region joining them spans 13 bases.

Results the study describes overall, beyond this receptor: Of the cluster scores, approximately 95% were above 0 in a later analysis, which found that TCRs clustered in the first cohort also tended to co-occur in the roughly 130 validation repertoires. All 120 or so repertoires were used to score co-occurrence in the validation cohort in a later analysis, because that analysis had no HLA typing for the cohort. A few of the identified cytomegalovirus-associated TCR beta chains were confirmed in vitro to be specific for cytomegalovirus antigens. Across donors, most TCR sequences were observed very rarely, whereas some public TCRs were present in many individuals. The study gave a list of 150 to 200 TCR beta chains associated with cytomegalovirus. The classifier was reported to diagnose cytomegalovirus status with high specificity and sensitivity in both the original cohort and the validation cohort. The authors suggested that the approach could potentially be generalized to other disease states and immunological phenotypes.

The rearrangement joined TRBV7-9 to TRBJ2-7, with a weak D call of TRBD2 (5 bases match). The sequence derives from a woman aged 18-30 years in good health and CMV-seronegative. The sample consisted of PBMCs. The DNA is as follows: TGTGCCAGCAGCTCGAGGGCCGAGAGCTCCTACGAGCAGTACTTC. Its translation is CASSSRAESSYEQYF.